This record covers a single T cell receptor beta chain. The count of this clone is one. Its antigen specificity is not known. No per-base quality is available; no much larger clone lies one base away. Library method: the immunoSEQ multiplex PCR assay. Imported from immuneACCESS, the table was reduced by TCRdb to in-frame sequences with V and J called. These copies leave out some clones; in studies compared against another copy, an unresolved V gene accounts for under half, and the cause of the remainder is not known. The sample contains under 80,000 clones, around 90% of them found a single time. 0.3% to 0.45% of the sample is taken by the ten largest. The CDR3 holds 15 amino acids from the cysteine to the phenylalanine. Only the CDR3 portion is preserved as DNA: 45 bases, with reading frame beginning at the first base. CDR1 and CDR2 are drawn from the germline V gene: SGHNT, YENEEA. Unmatched junction bases come to 6, with V trimmed by 4 bases and J by 4 bases.

This entry is derived from a study of technical replicates of blood from a handful of donors (dated by TCRdb to 2016 to 2017). The rearranged chain carries TRBV11-3 and TRBJ2-1; a stretch of 8 junction bases matches TRBD1. The TCR originated in a human donor in good health. Some clones in this sample may be carry-over from other donors' samples. The sequencing input was T cells isolated from PBMCs. The DNA reads TGTGCCAGCAGCTCGGCCGGGACAGGTTACAATGAGCAGTTCTTC. This translates into CASSSAGTGYNEQFF.